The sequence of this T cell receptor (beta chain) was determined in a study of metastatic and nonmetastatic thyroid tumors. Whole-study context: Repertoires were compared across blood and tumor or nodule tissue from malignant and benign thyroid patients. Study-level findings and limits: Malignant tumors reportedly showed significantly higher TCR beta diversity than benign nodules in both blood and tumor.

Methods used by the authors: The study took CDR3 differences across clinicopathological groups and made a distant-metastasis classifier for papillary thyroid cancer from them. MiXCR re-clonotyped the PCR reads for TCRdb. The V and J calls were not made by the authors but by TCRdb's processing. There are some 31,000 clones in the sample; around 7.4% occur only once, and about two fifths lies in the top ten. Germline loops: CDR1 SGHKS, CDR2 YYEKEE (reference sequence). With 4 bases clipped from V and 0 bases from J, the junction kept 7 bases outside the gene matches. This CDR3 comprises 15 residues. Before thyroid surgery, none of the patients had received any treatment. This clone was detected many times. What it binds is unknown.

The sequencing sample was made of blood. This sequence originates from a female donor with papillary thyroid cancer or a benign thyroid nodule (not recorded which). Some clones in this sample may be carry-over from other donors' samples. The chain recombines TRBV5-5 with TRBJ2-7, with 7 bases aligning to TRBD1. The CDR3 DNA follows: TGTGCCAGCAGCATCGGGACAGATAGCTCCTACGAGCAGTACTTC. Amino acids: CASSIGTDSSYEQYF.